These T cell receptor beta chains were read from a single sample in a study of post-analysis software for immune sequencing data. Each CDR3 protein gets one entry after TCRdb re-called the PCR reads with MiXCR. The sample yields some 690,000 distinct CDR3 sequences, 59% seen once. The sequenced sample was blood. Receptor source: a girl aged 2 to 10 with multiple sclerosis. CDR3s include the opening cysteine and the closing phenylalanine or tryptophan. A D gene is named only where the DNA matches it firmly.

j_gene: TRBJ1-1
v_gene: TRBV9
d_gene: NA
CDR3aa: CASSLTPDNTEAFF

j_gene: TRBJ2-7
v_gene: TRBV7-3
d_gene: TRBD2
CDR3aa: CASSPSFGTGGEQYF

j_gene: TRBJ2-3
v_gene: TRBV20-1
d_gene: NA
CDR3aa: CSASKIVGSDTQYF

j_gene: TRBJ2-1
v_gene: TRBV20-1
d_gene: TRBD1
CDR3aa: CSARGTGTGDSNEQFF

j_gene: TRBJ2-1
v_gene: TRBV20-1
d_gene: TRBD2
CDR3aa: CSATGTTVLGEQFF

j_gene: TRBJ2-5
v_gene: TRBV7-2
d_gene: NA
CDR3aa: CASSLSGAIQETQYF

j_gene: TRBJ2-7
v_gene: TRBV6-5
d_gene: TRBD2
CDR3aa: CASSYSMAGGTSYEQYF

j_gene: TRBJ1-4
v_gene: TRBV12-3/TRBV12-4
d_gene: NA
CDR3aa: CASTTGYEKLFF

j_gene: TRBJ2-1
v_gene: TRBV7-6
d_gene: NA
CDR3aa: CAAQGSQPYNEQFF

j_gene: TRBJ1-1
v_gene: TRBV20-1
d_gene: NA
CDR3aa: CSATRGPNTEAFF

j_gene: TRBJ2-3
v_gene: TRBV10-3
d_gene: NA
CDR3aa: CAIRSRSDTQYF

j_gene: TRBJ2-1
v_gene: TRBV10-1
d_gene: NA
CDR3aa: CASSDTGSSYEQFF

j_gene: TRBJ2-3
v_gene: TRBV9
d_gene: TRBD2
CDR3aa: CASSGAGGAADTQYF

j_gene: TRBJ1-2
v_gene: TRBV15
d_gene: NA
CDR3aa: CATSSSVRTAGYTF

j_gene: TRBJ2-3
v_gene: TRBV6-2/TRBV6-3
d_gene: NA
CDR3aa: CASSYEDRGTDTQYF

j_gene: TRBJ1-5
v_gene: TRBV12-5
d_gene: NA
CDR3aa: CASGLTSLNQPQHF

j_gene: TRBJ2-5
v_gene: TRBV29-1
d_gene: NA
CDR3aa: CSVGLWAGQETQYF

j_gene: TRBJ2-7
v_gene: TRBV10-1
d_gene: NA
CDR3aa: CASSESMGGEQYF

j_gene: TRBJ2-1
v_gene: TRBV7-2
d_gene: TRBD2
CDR3aa: CASSYRASGKQFF

j_gene: TRBJ2-1
v_gene: TRBV7-2
d_gene: TRBD1
CDR3aa: CASSLVEGASQFF

j_gene: TRBJ1-5
v_gene: TRBV2
d_gene: TRBD1
CDR3aa: CASSEFGTGNSNQPQHF

j_gene: TRBJ1-5
v_gene: TRBV28
d_gene: NA
CDR3aa: CASKRGGNQPQHF

j_gene: TRBJ2-3
v_gene: TRBV5-1
d_gene: TRBD1
CDR3aa: CASSLDTPGQSTDTQYF

j_gene: TRBJ2-3
v_gene: TRBV29-1
d_gene: NA
CDR3aa: CSAISGTASTDTQYF

j_gene: TRBJ2-6
v_gene: TRBV11-3
d_gene: TRBD1
CDR3aa: CASSTRTDREVWGSNVLTF

j_gene: TRBJ2-2
v_gene: TRBV5-1
d_gene: TRBD2
CDR3aa: CASSSGLAGYTGELFF

j_gene: TRBJ2-1
v_gene: TRBV7-3
d_gene: TRBD2
CDR3aa: CASSSTSGRHHEQFF

j_gene: TRBJ2-1
v_gene: TRBV7-9
d_gene: NA
CDR3aa: CASSLTLGTPEGNEQFF

j_gene: TRBJ2-5
v_gene: TRBV10-2
d_gene: TRBD2
CDR3aa: CASSAGAGTTQETQYF

j_gene: TRBJ2-5
v_gene: TRBV29-1
d_gene: NA
CDR3aa: CSVEGNNQETQYF

j_gene: TRBJ2-3
v_gene: TRBV12-3/TRBV12-4
d_gene: TRBD2
CDR3aa: CASSGSGRSADTQYF

j_gene: TRBJ2-3
v_gene: TRBV5-1
d_gene: NA
CDR3aa: CASSLVAGTDTQYF

j_gene: TRBJ2-3
v_gene: TRBV29-1
d_gene: NA
CDR3aa: CSVGDTDTQYF